This T cell receptor (beta chain) was sequenced during a study of blood T cell repertoires in COVID-19. Study in general: Acute and convalescent COVID-19 specimens originated in the United States, Italy and Spain. T cells, B-cell-depleted T cells, or PBMCs supplied cDNA or gDNA.

This clone was counted between two and nine times. In the original workflow: By means of reference gene primer amplification, nucleated cell counts were estimated. TCRdb's copy holds only in-frame clones and misses some; the assay was immunoSEQ multiplex PCR. Clonal size and the V and J genes are those of that table, whereas D and trimming came from the DNA. The table shows roughly 150,000 clones, with 81% occurring only once. Per germline, CDR1 SGHVS and CDR2 FNYEAQ. Deletions cut 0 bases from V and 5 bases from J, with 19 bases between. CDR3 length: 17 amino acids. This TCR was recovered from a man between 60 and 70 years old with active or convalescent COVID-19. The sequenced sample was peripheral blood. The gene calls are TRBV7-6 and TRBJ2-5; tentatively, D is TRBD2 (6 bases). In DNA, the CDR3 is TGTGCCAGCAGCTTAGCTGACGGGGGTCACCAGTCGGAGACCCAGTACTTC. Encoded protein: CASSLADGGHQSETQYF.